This T cell receptor (beta chain) was recovered during a study of patients and donors after allogeneic stem cell transplantation (dated by TCRdb to 2020 to 2021). The library was produced with RT-PCR. Sequencing was performed on a NextSeq 550. TCRdb reanalyzed the raw reads on its own, using fastp at Q25 for trimming and MiXCR for clone calling, and kept in-frame beta chains. Entries that share a CDR3 protein sequence are merged under the most common genes and DNA. In this sample the table shows 390,000 or so distinct CDR3 sequences, approximately 16% of which occur a single time. The ten largest clonotypes hold around 7.2% of the sample. As concerns this clonotype: There is no known antigen for this receptor. Base qualities are not provided; no much larger clone lies one nucleotide away.

The CDR3 sequence holds 13 residues, the cysteine and phenylalanine included. The sequence is cut down to CDR3 DNA, 39 bases in frame from base 1. As encoded in the germline V gene, CDR1 is MGHDK while CDR2 is SYGVNS. V drops 7 bases and J drops 0 bases, leaving 9 bases in between. The chain is made from TRBV25-1 and TRBJ1-2; possibly the D gene is TRBD1, per 5 matching bases. Sequenced sample: blood, either unsorted or a sorted T cell fraction (not recorded which). The sequence was collected from a human donor who was either an allogeneic HSCT recipient or a stem cell or donor lymphocyte infusion donor (not recorded which). It is not recorded whose cells these are; they may come from a transplant donor. DNA sequence: TGTGCCAGCATTGGGGGAACTAACTATGGCTACACCTTC. Its protein reads: CASIGGTNYGYTF.